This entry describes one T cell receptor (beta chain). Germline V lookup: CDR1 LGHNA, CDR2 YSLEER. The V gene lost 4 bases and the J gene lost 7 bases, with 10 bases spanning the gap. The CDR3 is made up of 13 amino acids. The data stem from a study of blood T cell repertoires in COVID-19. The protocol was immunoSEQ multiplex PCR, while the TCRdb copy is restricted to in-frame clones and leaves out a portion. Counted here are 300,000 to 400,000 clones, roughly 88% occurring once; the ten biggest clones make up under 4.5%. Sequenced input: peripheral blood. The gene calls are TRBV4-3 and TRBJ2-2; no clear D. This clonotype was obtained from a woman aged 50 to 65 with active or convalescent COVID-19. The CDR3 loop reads CASSPWAGGELFF. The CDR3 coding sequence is TGCGCCAGCAGCCCTTGGGCAGGCGGGGAGCTGTTTTTT.